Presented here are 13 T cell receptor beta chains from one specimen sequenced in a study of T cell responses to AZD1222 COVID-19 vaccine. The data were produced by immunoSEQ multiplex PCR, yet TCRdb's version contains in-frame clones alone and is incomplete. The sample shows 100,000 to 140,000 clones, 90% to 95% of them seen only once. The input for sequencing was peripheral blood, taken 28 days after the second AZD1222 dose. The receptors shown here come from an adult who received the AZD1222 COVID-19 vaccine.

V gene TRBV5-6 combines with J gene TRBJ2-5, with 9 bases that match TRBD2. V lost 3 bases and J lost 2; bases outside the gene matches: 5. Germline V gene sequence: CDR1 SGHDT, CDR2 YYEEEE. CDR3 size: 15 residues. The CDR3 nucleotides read TGTGCCAGCAGCTGGATAGCGGGGGCTCAAGAGACCCAGTACTTC. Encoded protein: CASSWIAGAQETQYF. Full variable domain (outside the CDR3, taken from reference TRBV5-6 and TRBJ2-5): DAGVTQSPTHLIKTRGQQVTLRCSPKSGHDTVSWYQQALGQGPQFIFQYYEEEERQRGNFPDRFSGHQFPNYSSELNVNALLLGDSALYLCASSWIAGAQETQYFGPGTRLLVL.

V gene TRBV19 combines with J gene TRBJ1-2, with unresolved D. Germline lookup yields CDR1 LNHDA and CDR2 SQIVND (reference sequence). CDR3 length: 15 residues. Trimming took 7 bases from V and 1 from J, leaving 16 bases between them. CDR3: CASTGRVIVNYGYTF. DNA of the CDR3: TGTGCCAGTACAGGCCGGGTAATCGTTAACTATGGCTACACCTTC.

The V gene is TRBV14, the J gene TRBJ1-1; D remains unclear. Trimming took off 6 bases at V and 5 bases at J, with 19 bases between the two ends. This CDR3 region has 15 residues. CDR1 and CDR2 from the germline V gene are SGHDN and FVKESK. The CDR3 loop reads CASRPLLLRETEAFF. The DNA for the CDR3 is TGTGCCAGCAGACCTCTTCTTCTTAGAGAGACTGAAGCTTTCTTT.

CDR3 amino acids: CASSPGGAGFPFTQYF. CDR3 nucleotides: TGTGCCAGCAGCCCGGGGGGGGCGGGTTTCCCCTTTACGCAGTATTTT. The chain uses TRBV7-2 and TRBJ2-3; 8 bases fit TRBD2. J lost 8 bases, V lost 5 bases, and 15 bases had no gene match. This CDR3 contains 16 residues. From germline, CDR1 is SGHTA and CDR2 FQGNSA.

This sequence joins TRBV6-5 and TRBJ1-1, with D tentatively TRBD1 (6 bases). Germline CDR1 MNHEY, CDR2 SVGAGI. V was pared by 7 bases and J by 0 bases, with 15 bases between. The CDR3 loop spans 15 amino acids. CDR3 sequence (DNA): TGTGCCAGCAAATACAGGGTGGGCATGAACACTGAAGCTTTCTTT. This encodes CASKYRVGMNTEAFF.

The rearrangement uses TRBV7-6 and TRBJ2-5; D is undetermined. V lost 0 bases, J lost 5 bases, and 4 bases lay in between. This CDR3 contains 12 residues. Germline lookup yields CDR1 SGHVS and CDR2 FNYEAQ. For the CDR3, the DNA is TGTGCCAGCAGCTTAGCGTTTGAGACCCAGTACTTC. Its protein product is CASSLAFETQYF.

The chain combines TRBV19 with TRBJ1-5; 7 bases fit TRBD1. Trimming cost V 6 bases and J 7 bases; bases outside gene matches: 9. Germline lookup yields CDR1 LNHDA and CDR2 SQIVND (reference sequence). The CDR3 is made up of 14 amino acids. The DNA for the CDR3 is TGTGCCAGTAGCAGAGACAGGGTATACCAGCCCCAGCATTTT. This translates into CASSRDRVYQPQHF.

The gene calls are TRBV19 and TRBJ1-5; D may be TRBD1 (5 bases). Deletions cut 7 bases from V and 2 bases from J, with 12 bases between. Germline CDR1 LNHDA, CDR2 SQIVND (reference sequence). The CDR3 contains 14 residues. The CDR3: CASTTGERNQPQHF. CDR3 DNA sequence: TGTGCCAGTACAACAGGCGAGCGCAATCAGCCCCAGCATTTT.

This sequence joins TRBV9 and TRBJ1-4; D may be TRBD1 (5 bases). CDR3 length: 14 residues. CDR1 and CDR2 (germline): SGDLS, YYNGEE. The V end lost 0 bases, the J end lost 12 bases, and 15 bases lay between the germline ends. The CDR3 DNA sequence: TGTGCCAGCAGCGTAGCTACTTGGGGAGGGGAACTGTTTTTT. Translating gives CASSVATWGGELFF.

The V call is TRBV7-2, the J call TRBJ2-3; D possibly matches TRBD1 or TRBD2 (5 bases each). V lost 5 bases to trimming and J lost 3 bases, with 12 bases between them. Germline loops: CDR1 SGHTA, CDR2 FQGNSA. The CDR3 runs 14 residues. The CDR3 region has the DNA TGTGCCAGCAGCACCAGGGACGGAACAGATACGCAGTATTTT. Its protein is CASSTRDGTDTQYF.

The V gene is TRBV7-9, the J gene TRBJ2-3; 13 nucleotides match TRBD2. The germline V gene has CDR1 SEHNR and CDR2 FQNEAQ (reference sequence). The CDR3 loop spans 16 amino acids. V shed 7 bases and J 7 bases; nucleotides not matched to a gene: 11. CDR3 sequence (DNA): TGTGCCAGCATCTACCAGGGGACTAGCGGGGAACATACGCAGTATTTT. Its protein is CASIYQGTSGEHTQYF. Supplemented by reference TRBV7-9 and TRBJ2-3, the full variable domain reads DTGVSQNPRHKITKRGQNVTFRCDPISEHNRLYWYRQTLGQGPEFLTYFQNEAQLEKSRLLSDRFSAERPKGSFSTLEIQRTEQGDSAMYLCASIYQGTSGEHTQYFGPGTRLTVL.

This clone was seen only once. The CDR3 region is CASSRQAIGYEQYF. As DNA, the CDR3 is TGTGCCAGCAGCCGACAGGCTATTGGCTACGAGCAGTACTTC. The chain couples TRBV6-2 or TRBV6-3 to TRBJ2-7; tentative D call: TRBD1 (6 bases). Germline CDR1 MNHEY, CDR2 SVGEGT. Trimming took off 6 bases at V and 3 bases at J, with 15 bases between the two ends. The CDR3 runs 14 residues.

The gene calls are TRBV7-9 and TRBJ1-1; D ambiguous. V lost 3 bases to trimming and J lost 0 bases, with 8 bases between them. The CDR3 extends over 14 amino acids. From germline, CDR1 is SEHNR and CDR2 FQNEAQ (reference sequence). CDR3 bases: TGTGCCAGCAGCTTCCCCGCGATGAACACTGAAGCTTTCTTT. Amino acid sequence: CASSFPAMNTEAFF.